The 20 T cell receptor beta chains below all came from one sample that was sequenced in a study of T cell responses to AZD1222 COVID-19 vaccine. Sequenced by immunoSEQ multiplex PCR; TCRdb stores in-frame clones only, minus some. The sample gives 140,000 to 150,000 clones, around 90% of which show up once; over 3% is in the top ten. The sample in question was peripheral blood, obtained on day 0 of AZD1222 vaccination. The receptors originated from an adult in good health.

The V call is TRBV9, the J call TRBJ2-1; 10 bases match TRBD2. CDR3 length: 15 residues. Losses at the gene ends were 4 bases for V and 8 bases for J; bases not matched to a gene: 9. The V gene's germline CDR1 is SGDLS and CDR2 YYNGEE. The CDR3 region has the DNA TGTGCCAGCAGCAGTCGTTCTAGCGGGAGTTATGAGCAGTTCTTC. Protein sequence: CASSSRSSGSYEQFF.

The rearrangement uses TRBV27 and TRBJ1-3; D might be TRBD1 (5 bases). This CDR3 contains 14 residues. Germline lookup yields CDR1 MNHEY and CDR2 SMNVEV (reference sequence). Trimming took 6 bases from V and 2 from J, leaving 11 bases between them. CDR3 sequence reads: CASRDSPPGNTIYF. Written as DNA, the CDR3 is TGTGCCAGCAGAGACAGCCCTCCTGGAAACACCATATATTTT.

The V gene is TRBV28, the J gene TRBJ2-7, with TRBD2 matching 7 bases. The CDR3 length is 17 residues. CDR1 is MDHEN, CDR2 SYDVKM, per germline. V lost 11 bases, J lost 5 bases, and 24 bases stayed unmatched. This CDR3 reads CAVGAPTAGLRWDEQYF. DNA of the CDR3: TGTGCCGTCGGCGCACCGACAGCGGGACTTAGATGGGACGAGCAGTACTTC.

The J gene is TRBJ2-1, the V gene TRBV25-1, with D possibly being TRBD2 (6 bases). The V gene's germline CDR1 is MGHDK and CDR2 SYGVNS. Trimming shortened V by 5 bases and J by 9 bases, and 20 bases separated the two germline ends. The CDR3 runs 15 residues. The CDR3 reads CASSMGTFRISEQFF. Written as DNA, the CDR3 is TGTGCCAGCAGTATGGGGACTTTCCGGATCAGTGAGCAGTTCTTC.

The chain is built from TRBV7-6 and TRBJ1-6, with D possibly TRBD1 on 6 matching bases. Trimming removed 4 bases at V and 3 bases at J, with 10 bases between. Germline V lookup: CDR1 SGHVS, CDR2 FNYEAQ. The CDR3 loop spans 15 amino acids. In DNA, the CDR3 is TGTGCCAGCAGCTGGGGACAAGTCTATAATTCACCCCTCCACTTT. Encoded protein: CASSWGQVYNSPLHF.

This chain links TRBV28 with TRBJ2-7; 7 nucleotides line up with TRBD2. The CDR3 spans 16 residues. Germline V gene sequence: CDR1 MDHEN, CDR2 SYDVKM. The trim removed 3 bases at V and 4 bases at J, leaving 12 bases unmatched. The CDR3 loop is CASSFFIGTGGYEQYF. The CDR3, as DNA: TGTGCCAGCAGTTTCTTTATCGGGACGGGAGGATACGAGCAGTACTTC.

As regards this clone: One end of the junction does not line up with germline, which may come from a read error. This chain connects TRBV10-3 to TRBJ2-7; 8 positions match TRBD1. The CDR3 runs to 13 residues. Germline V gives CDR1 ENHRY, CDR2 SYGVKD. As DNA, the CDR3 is TGTGCCATCAGTGAATCGGACAGGGAGGCGATGTCATTC. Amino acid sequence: CAISESDREAMSF.

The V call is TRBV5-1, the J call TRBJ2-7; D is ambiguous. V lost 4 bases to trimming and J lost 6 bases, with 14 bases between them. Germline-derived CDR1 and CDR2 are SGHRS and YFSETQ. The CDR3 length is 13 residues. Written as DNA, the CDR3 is TGCGCCAGCAGCCAGGACCTGCGTGGCGAGCAGTACTTC. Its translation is CASSQDLRGEQYF.

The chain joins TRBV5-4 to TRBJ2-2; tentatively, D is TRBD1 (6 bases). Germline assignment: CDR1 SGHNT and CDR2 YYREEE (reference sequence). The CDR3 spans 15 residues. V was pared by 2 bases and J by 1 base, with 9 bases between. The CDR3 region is CASSLIQGNTGELFF. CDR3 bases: TGTGCCAGCAGCTTAATACAGGGGAACACCGGGGAGCTGTTTTTT.

CDR3 residues: CASKKSGSGRNEQFF. CDR3 DNA sequence: TGTGCCAGTAAGAAGAGCGGGAGTGGAAGAAATGAGCAGTTCTTC. V usage is TRBV19 and J usage is TRBJ2-1, with 8 bases aligning to TRBD2. This CDR3 has 15 amino acids. Germline values: CDR1 LNHDA, CDR2 SQIVND (reference sequence). Trimming at V came to 7 bases and at J to 7 bases, leaving 12 bases not matched to a gene.

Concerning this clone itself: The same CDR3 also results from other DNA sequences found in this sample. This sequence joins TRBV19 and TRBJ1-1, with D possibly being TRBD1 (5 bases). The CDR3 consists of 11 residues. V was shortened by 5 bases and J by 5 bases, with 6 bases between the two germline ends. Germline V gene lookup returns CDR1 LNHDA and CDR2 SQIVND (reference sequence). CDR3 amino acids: CASSQGTEAFF. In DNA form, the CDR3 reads TGTGCCAGTAGTCAGGGAACTGAAGCTTTCTTT.

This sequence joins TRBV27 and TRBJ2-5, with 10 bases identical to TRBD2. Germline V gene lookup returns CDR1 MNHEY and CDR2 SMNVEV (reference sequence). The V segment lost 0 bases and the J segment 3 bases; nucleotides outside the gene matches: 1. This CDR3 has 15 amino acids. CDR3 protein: CASSLSGLAKETQYF. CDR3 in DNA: TGTGCCAGCAGTTTATCGGGACTAGCGAAAGAGACCCAGTACTTC.

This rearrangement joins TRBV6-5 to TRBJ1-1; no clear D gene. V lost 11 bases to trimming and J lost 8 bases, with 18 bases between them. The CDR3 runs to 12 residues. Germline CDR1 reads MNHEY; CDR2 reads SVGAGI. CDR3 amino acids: CASWALNAEAFF. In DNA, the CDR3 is TGTGCCTCCTGGGCCTTGAACGCAGAAGCTTTCTTT.

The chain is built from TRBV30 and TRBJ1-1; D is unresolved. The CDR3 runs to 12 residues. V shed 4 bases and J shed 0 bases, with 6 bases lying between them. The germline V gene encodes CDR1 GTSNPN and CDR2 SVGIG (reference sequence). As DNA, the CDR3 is TGTGCCTGGACGGGGATGAACACTGAAGCTTTCTTT. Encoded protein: CAWTGMNTEAFF.

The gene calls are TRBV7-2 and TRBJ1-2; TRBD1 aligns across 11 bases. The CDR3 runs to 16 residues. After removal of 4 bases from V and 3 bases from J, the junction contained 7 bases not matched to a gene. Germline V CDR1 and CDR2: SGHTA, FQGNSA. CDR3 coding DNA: TGTGCCAGCAGCTCCGGGACAGGGGGAGGATACTATGGCTACACCTTC. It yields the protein CASSSGTGGGYYGYTF.

CDR3: CASSITGGGETQYF. The CDR3 region has the DNA TGTGCCAGTAGTATCACAGGGGGAGGTGAGACCCAGTACTTC. The V gene is TRBV19, the J gene TRBJ2-5, with TRBD1 identical over 8 bases. V was clipped by 3 bases and J by 5 bases; unmatched bases: 5. Germline CDR1 is LNHDA and CDR2 is SQIVND (reference sequence). The CDR3 contains 14 residues.

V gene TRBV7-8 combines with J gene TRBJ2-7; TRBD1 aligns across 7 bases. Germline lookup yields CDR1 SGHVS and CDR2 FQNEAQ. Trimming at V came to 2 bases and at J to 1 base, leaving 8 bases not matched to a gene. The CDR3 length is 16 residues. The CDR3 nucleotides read TGTGCCAGCAGCTTAACCGGGACAGTCGGTTCCTACGAGCAGTACTTC. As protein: CASSLTGTVGSYEQYF.

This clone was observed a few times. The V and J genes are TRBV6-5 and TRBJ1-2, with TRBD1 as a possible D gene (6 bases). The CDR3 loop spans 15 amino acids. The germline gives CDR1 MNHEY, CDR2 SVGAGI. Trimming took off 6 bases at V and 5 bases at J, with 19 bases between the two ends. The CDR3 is CASSAATSGAYGYTF. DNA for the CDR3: TGTGCCAGCAGCGCCGCCACCTCGGGGGCTTATGGCTACACCTTC.

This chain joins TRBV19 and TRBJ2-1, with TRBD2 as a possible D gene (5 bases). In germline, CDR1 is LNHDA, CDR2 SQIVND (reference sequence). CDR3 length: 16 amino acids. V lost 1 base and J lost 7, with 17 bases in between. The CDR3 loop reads CASSIVFGNHRNEQFF. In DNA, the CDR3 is TGTGCCAGTAGTATAGTGTTCGGGAACCATAGGAATGAGCAGTTCTTC.

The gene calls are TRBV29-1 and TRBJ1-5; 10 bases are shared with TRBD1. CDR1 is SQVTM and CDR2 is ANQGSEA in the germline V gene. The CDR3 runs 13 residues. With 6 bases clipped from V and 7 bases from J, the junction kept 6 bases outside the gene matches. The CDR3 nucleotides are TGCAGCGTGGGTGGGACAGGGGCCCAGCCCCAGCATTTT. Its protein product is CSVGGTGAQPQHF.